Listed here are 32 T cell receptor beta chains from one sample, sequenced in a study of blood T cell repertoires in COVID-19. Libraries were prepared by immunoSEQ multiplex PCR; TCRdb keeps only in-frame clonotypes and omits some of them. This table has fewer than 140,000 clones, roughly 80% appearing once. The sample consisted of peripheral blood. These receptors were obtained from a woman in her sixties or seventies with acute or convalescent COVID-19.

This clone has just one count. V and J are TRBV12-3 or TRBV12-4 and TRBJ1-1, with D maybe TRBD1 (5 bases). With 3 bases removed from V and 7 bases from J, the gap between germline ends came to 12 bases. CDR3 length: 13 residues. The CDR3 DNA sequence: TGTGCCAGCAGTTTTGGCAGGGAGGTTGAAGCTTTCTTT. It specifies CASSFGREVEAFF.

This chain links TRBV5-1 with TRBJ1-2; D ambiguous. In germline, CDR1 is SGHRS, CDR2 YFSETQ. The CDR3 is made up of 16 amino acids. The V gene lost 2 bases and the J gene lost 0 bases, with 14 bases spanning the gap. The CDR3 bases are TGCGCCAGCAGCTTCCAGGATCCCTCCGCTAACTATGGCTACACCTTC. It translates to CASSFQDPSANYGYTF.

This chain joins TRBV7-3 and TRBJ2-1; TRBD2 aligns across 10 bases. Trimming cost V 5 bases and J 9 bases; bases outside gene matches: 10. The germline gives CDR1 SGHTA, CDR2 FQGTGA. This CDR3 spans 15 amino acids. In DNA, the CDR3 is TGTGCCAGCAGCCGCCTAGCGGGAGATGCTGGTGAGCAGTTCTTC. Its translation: CASSRLAGDAGEQFF.

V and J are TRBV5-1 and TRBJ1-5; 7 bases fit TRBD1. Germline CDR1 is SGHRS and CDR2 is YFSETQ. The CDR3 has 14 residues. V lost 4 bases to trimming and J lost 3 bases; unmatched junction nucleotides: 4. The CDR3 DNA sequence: TGCGCCAGCAGCGCGACAGGGAACAATCAGCCCCAGCATTTT. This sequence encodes CASSATGNNQPQHF.

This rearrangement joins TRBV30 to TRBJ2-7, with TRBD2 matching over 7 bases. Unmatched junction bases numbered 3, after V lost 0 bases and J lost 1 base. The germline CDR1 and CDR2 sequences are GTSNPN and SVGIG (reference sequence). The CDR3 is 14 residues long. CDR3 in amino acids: CAWSVGGGSYEQYF. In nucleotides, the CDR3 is TGTGCCTGGAGTGTTGGGGGAGGGTCCTACGAGCAGTACTTC. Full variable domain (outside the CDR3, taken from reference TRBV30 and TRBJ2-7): SQTIHQWPATLVQPVGSPLSLECTVEGTSNPNLYWYRQAAGRGLQLLFYSVGIGQISSEVPQNLSASRPQDRQFILSSKKLLLSDSGFYLCAWSVGGGSYEQYFGPGTRLTVT.

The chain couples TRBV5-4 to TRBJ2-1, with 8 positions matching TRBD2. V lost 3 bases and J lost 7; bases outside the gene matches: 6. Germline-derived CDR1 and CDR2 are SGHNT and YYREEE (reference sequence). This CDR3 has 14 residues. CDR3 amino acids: CASSSGGGRNEQFF. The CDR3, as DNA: TGTGCCAGCAGCTCCGGGGGGGGGAGGAATGAGCAGTTCTTC.

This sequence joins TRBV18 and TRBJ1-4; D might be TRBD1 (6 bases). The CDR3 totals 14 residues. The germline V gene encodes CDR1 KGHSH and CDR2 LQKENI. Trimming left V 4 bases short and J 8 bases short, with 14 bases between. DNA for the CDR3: TGTGCCAGCTCACAAGGGACAAGATCAGAAAAACTGTTTTTT. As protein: CASSQGTRSEKLFF.

The CDR3 sequence is CATSRDLQGATPLHF. CDR3 bases: TGTGCCACCAGCAGAGATTTACAGGGTGCGACACCCCTCCACTTT. V and J are TRBV15 and TRBJ1-6; D possibly corresponds to TRBD1 (6 bases). CDR1 and CDR2 (germline): LNHNV, YYDKDF (reference sequence). The CDR3 loop spans 15 amino acids. The V and J ends lost 0 bases and 11 bases respectively, with 14 bases between them.

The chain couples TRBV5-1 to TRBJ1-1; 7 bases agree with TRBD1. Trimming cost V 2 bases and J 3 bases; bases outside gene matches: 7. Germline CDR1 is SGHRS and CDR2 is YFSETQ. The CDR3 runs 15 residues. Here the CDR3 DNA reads TGCGCCAGCAGCTTCTACCGGGACAGTGACACTGAAGCTTTCTTT. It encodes CASSFYRDSDTEAFF.

CDR3 coding DNA: TGCGCCAGCAGCCCGAGCGGAGAAAACTTTAATGAGCAGTTCTTC. Encoded protein: CASSPSGENFNEQFF. This chain links TRBV5-1 with TRBJ2-1; perhaps TRBD2 as D (5 bases). The germline V and J ends were trimmed by 4 bases and 7 bases, with 18 bases remaining between them. Germline CDR1 and CDR2: SGHRS and YFSETQ. The length of the CDR3 is 15 residues.

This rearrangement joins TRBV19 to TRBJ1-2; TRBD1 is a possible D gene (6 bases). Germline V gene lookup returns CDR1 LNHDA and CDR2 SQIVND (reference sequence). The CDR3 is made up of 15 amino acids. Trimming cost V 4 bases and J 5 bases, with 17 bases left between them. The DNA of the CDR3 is TGTGCCAGTAGTACAGGGGCGGCAGGGGAATATGGCTACACCTTC. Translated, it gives CASSTGAAGEYGYTF. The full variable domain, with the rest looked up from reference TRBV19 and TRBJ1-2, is DGGITQSPKYLFRKEGQNVTLSCEQNLNHDAMYWYRQDPGQGLRLIYYSQIVNDFQKGDIAEGYSVSREKKESFPLTVTSAQKNPTAFYLCASSTGAAGEYGYTFGSGTRLTVV.

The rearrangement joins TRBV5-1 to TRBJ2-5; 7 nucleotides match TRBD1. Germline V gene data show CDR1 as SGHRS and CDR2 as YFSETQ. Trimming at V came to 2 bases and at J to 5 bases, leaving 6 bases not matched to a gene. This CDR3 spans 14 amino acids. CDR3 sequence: CASSLGTVGETQYF. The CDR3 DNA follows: TGCGCCAGCAGCTTAGGGACAGTAGGTGAGACCCAGTACTTC.

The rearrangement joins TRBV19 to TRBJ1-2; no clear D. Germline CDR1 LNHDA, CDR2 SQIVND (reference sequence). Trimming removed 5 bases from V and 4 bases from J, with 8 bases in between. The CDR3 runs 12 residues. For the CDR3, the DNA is TGTGCCAGTAGTCCGCTCAGCTATGGCTACACCTTC. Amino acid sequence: CASSPLSYGYTF.

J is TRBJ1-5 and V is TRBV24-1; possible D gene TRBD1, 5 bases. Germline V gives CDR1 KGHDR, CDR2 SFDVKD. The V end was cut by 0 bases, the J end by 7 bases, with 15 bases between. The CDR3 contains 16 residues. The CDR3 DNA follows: TGTGCCACCAGTGATTTGGGGCAGGGTAAAGACCAGCCCCAGCATTTT. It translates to CATSDLGQGKDQPQHF.

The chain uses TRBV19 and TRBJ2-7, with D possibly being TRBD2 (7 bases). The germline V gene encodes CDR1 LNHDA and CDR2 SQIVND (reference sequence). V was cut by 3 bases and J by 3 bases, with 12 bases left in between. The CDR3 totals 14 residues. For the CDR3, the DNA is TGTGCCAGTAGTATTGAGGGGGGGTTCTACGAGCAGTACTTC. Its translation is CASSIEGGFYEQYF.

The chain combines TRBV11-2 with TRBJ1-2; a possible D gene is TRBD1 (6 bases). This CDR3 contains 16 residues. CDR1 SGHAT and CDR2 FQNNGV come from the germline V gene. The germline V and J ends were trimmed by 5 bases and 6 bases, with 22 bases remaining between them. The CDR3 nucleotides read TGTGCCAGCAGCGCCGCCCGGACAGTCCTTCCCCATGGCTACACCTTC. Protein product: CASSAARTVLPHGYTF.

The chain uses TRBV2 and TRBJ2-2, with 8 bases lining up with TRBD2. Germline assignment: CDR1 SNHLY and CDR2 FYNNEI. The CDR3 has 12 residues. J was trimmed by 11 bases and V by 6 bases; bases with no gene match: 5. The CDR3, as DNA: TGTGCCAGCAGCTTCACTAGCGGAGAGCTGTTTTTT. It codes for CASSFTSGELFF.

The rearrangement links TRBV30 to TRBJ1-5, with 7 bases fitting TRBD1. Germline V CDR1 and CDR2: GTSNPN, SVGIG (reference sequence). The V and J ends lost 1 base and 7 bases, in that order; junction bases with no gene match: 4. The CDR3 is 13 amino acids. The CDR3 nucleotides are TGTGCCTGGAGTGCCGACAGGGACCAGCCCCAGCATTTT. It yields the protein CAWSADRDQPQHF.

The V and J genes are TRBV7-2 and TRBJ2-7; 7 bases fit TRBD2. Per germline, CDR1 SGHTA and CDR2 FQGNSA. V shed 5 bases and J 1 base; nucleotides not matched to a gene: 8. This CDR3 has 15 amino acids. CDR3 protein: CASSRTSAGSYEQYF. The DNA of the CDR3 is TGTGCCAGCAGCCGTACTAGCGCGGGTTCCTACGAGCAGTACTTC.

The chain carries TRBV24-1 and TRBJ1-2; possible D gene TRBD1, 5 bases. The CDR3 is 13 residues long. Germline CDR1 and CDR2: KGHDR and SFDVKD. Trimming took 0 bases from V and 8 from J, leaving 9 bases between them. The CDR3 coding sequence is TGTGCCACCAGTGATTTGGGGGCCCTCGGCTACACCTTC. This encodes CATSDLGALGYTF.

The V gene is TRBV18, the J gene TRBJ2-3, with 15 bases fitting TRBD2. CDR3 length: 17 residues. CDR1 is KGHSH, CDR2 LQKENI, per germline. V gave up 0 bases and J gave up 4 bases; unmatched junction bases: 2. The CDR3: CASSPPGLAGGSDTQYF. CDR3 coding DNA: TGTGCCAGCTCACCACCGGGACTAGCGGGGGGCTCAGATACGCAGTATTTT.

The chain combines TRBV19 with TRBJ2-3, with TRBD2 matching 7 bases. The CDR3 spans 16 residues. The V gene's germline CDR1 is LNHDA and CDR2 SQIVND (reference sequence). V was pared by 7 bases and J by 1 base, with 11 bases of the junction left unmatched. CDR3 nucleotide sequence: TGTGCCAGTACCCAGGAGAGCGGGACCCGCACAGATACGCAGTATTTT. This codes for CASTQESGTRTDTQYF.

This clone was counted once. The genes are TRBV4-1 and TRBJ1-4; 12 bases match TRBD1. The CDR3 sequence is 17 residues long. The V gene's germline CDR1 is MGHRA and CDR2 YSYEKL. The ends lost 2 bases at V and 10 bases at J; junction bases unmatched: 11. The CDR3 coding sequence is TGCGCCAGCAGCCAACCCCCTGGGGACAGGGGGCTTGGAAAACTGTTTTTT. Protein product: CASSQPPGDRGLGKLFF.

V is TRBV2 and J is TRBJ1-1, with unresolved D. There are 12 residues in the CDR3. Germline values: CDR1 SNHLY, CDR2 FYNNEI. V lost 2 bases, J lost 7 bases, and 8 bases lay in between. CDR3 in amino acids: CASSELSFEAFF. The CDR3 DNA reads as TGTGCCAGCAGTGAATTAAGCTTTGAAGCTTTCTTT.

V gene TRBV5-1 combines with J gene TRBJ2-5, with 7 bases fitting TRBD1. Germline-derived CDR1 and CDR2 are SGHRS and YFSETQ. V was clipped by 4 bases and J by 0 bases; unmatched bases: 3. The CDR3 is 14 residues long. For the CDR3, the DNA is TGCGCCAGCAGCCTCGGACAGGACCAAGAGACCCAGTACTTC. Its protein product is CASSLGQDQETQYF.

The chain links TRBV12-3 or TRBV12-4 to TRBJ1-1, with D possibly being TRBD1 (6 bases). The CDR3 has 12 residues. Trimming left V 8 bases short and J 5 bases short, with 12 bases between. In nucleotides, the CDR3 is TGTGCCAGCGGTCAGGGGTGGACTGAAGCTTTCTTT. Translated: CASGQGWTEAFF.

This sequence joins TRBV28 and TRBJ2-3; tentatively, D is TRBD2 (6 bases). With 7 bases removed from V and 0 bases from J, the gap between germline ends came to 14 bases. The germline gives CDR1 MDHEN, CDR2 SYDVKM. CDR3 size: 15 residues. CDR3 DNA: TGTGCCAGCAACCCCCCTGGGAGGAGCACAGATACGCAGTATTTT. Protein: CASNPPGRSTDTQYF.

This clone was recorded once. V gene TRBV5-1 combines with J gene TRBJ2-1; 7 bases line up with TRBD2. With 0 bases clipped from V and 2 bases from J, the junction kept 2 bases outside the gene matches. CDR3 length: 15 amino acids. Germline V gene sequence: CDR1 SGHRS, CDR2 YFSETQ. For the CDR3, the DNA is TGCGCCAGCAGCTTGGGTCGGGGGGCCTACAATGAGCAGTTCTTC. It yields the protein CASSLGRGAYNEQFF.

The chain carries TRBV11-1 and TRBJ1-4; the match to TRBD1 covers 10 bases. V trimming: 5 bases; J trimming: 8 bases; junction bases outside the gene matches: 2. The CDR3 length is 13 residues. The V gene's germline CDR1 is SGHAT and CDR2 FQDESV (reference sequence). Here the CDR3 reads CASSDRGREKLFF. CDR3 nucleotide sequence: TGTGCCAGCAGCGACAGGGGGCGAGAAAAACTGTTTTTT. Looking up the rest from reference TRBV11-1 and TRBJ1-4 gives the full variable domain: EAEVAQSPRYKITEKSQAVAFWCDPISGHATLYWYRQILGQGPELLVQFQDESVVDDSQLPKDRFSAERLKGVDSTLKIQPAELGDSAMYLCASSDRGREKLFFGSGTQLSVL.

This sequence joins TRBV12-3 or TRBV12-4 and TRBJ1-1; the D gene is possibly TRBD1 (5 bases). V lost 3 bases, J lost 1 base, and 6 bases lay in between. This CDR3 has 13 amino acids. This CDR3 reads CASSFQGNTEAFF. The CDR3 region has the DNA TGTGCCAGCAGTTTTCAGGGGAACACTGAAGCTTTCTTT.

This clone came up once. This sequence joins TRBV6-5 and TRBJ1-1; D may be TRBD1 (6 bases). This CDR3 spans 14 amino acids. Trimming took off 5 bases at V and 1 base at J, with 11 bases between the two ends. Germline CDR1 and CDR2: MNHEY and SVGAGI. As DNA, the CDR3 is TGTGCCAGCAGTCGGGGACACACGAACACTGAAGCTTTCTTT. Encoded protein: CASSRGHTNTEAFF.

CDR3 DNA: TGCGCCAGCAGCTTTAGCGCCCGATACGGGGCCAAAAACATTCAGTACTTC. It translates to CASSFSARYGAKNIQYF. V and J are TRBV5-1 and TRBJ2-4; maybe TRBD2 (5 bases). Deletions cut 2 bases from V and 1 base from J, with 16 bases between. The germline V gene encodes CDR1 SGHRS and CDR2 YFSETQ. The CDR3 totals 17 residues.